The clone carrying this TCR beta chain has a handful of counts. The record originates from a study of T-cell reconstitution after alpha-beta-depleted transplantation in children. The CDR3 totals 17 residues. Germline lookup yields CDR1 SNHLY and CDR2 FYNNEI. V lost 7 bases, J lost 0 bases, and 22 bases lay in between. A library of TCRbeta sequences, prepared with unique molecular identifiers, was generated. A single record per CDR3 protein comes from TCRdb applying MiXCR to the PCR reads. The sample lists about 980,000 distinct CDR3 sequences; around 30% were seen once. Sample: PBMCs, mostly from graft donor cells, taken 360 days after TCRalphabeta/CD19-depleted stem cell transplant. This TCR derives from a boy under two years old who had a stem cell transplant for SCID, so the T cells may come from the graft donor. V is TRBV2 and J is TRBJ2-7, with D possibly being TRBD1 (6 bases). The CDR3 DNA is TGTGCCAGCAAAAGGTGGGGGCGGCCCTCCAGCTCCTACGAGCAGTACTTC. It encodes CASKRWGRPSSSYEQYF.